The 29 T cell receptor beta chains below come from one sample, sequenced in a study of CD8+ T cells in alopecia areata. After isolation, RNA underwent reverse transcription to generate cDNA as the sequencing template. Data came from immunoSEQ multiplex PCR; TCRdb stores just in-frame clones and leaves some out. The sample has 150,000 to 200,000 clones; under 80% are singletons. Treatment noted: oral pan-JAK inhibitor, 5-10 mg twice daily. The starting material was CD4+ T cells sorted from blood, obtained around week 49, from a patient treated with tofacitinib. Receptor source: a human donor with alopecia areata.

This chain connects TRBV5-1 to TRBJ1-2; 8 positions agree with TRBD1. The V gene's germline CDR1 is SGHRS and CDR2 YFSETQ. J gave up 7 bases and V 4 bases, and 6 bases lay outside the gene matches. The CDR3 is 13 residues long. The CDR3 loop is CASSPDRAGGYTF. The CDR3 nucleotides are TGCGCCAGCAGCCCGGACAGGGCTGGTGGCTACACCTTC.

The CDR3 loop is CASSHRTSGYTDTQYF. In DNA form, the CDR3 reads TGTGCCAGCAGCCATAGGACTAGCGGTTACACAGATACGCAGTATTTT. The chain links TRBV7-2 to TRBJ2-3; 10 bases agree with TRBD2. The CDR3 length is 16 residues. V was clipped by 5 bases and J by 2 bases; unmatched bases: 7. From germline, CDR1 is SGHTA and CDR2 FQGNSA.

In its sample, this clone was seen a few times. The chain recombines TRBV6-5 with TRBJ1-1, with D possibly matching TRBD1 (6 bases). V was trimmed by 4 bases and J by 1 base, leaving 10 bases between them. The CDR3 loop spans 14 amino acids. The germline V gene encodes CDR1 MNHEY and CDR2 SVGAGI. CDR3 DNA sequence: TGTGCCAGCAGTTTCGGACAGCGGAACACTGAAGCTTTCTTT. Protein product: CASSFGQRNTEAFF.

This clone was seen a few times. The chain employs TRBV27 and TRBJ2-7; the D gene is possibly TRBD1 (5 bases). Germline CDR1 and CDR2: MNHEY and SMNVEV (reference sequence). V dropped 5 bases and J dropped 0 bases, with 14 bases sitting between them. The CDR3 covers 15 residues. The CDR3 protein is CASSPTRQSSYEQYF. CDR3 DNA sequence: TGTGCCAGCAGTCCCACCAGACAGTCCTCCTACGAGCAGTACTTC.

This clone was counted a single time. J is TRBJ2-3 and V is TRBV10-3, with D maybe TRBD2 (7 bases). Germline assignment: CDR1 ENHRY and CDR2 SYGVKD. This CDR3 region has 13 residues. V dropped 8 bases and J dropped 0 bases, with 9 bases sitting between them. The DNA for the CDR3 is TGTGCCATCCGGGGGGCTAGCACAGATACGCAGTATTTT. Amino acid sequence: CAIRGASTDTQYF.

The CDR3 here is CASQGYYNEQFF. Written as DNA, the CDR3 is TGTGCCAGCCAGGGGTATTACAATGAGCAGTTCTTC. The chain employs TRBV6-1 and TRBJ2-1; tentative D call: TRBD1 (6 bases). Trimming pared 8 bases from V and 4 bases from J, leaving 9 bases between. This CDR3 is 12 amino acids long. Germline lookup yields CDR1 MNHNS and CDR2 SASEGT.

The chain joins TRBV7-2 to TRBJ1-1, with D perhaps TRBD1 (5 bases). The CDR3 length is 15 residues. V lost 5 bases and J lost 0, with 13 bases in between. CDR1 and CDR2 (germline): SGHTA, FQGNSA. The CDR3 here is CASSDHRTLNTEAFF. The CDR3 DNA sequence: TGTGCCAGCAGCGACCACCGGACATTGAACACTGAAGCTTTCTTT.

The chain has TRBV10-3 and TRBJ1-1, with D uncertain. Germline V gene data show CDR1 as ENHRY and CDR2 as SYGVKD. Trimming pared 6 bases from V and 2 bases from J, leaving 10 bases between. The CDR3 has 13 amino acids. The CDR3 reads CAISDLGNTEAFF. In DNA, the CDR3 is TGTGCCATCAGCGACTTGGGTAACACTGAAGCTTTCTTT.

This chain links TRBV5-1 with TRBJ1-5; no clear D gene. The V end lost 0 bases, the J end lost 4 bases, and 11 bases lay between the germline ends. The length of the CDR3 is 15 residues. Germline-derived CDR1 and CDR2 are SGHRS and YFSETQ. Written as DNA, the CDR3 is TGCGCCAGCAGCTTGGACGGTTCAGTGAATCAGCCCCAGCATTTT. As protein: CASSLDGSVNQPQHF.

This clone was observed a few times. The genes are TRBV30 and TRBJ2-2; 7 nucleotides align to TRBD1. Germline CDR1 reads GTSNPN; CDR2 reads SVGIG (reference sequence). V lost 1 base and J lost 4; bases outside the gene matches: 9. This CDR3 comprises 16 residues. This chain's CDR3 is CAWSGLGGLFTGELFF. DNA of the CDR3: TGTGCCTGGAGTGGTTTAGGGGGCCTATTCACCGGGGAGCTGTTTTTT.

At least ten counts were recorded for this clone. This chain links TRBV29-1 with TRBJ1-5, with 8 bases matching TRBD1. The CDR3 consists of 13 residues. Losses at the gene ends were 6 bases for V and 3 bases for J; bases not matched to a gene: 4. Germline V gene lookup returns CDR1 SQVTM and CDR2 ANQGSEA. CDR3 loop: CSVETGVNQPQHF. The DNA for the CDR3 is TGCAGCGTGGAGACAGGGGTCAATCAGCCCCAGCATTTT.

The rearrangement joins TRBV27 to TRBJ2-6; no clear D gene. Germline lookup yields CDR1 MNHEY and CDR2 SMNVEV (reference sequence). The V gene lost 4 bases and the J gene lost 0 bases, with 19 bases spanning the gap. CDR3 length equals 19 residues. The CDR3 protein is CASSSRGVRNHSGANVLTF. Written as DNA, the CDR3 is TGTGCCAGCAGTTCCCGCGGCGTCAGGAACCACTCTGGGGCCAACGTCCTGACTTTC.

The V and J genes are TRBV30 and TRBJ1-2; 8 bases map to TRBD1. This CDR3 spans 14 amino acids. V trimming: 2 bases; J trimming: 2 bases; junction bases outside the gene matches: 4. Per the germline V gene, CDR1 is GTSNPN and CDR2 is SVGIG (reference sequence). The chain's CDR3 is CAWSIGQGNYGYTF. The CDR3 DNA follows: TGTGCCTGGAGTATCGGACAGGGCAACTATGGCTACACCTTC.

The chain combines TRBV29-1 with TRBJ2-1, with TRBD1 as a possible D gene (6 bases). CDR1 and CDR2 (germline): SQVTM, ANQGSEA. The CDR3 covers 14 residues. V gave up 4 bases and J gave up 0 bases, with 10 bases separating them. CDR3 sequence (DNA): TGCAGCGTTGTTGAGGGGGACTCCTACAATGAGCAGTTCTTC. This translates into CSVVEGDSYNEQFF.

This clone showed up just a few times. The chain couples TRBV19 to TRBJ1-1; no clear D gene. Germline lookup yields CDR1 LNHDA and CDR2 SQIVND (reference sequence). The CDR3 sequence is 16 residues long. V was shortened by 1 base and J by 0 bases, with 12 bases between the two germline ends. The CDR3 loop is CASSIAGGLMNTEAFF. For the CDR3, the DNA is TGTGCCAGTAGTATAGCGGGCGGCCTCATGAACACTGAAGCTTTCTTT.

The DNA of the CDR3 is TGCAGCGTTGAGATACAGCAGAACACTGAAGCTTTCTTT. Translated: CSVEIQQNTEAFF. This chain connects TRBV29-1 to TRBJ1-1; D remains unclear. The CDR3 contains 13 residues. V was trimmed by 3 bases and J by 1 base, leaving 9 bases between them. Germline V CDR1 and CDR2: SQVTM, ANQGSEA.

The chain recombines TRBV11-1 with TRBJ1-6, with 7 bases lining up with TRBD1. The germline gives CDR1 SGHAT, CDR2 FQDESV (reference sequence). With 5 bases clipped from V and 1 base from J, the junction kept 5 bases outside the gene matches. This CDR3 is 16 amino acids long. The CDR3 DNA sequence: TGTGCCAGCAGCCACAGGGGTGGTTCCTATAATTCACCCCTCCACTTT. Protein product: CASSHRGGSYNSPLHF.

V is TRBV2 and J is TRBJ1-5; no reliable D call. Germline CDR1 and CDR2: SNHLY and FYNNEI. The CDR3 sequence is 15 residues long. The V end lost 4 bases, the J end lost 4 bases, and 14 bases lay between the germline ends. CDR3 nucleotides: TGTGCCAGCAGTGGCGCTGCGAGCCCTAATCAGCCCCAGCATTTT. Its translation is CASSGAASPNQPQHF.

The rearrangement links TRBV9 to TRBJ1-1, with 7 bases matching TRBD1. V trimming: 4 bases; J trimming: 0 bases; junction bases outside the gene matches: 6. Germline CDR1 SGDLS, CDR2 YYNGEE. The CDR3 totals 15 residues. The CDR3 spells CASSPWTGMNTEAFF. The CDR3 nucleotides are TGTGCCAGCAGCCCATGGACAGGCATGAACACTGAAGCTTTCTTT. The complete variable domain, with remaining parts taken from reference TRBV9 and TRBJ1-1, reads DSGVTQTPKHLITATGQRVTLRCSPRSGDLSVYWYQQSLDQGLQFLIQYYNGEERAKGNILERFSAQQFPDLHSELNLSSLELGDSALYFCASSPWTGMNTEAFFGQGTRLTVV.

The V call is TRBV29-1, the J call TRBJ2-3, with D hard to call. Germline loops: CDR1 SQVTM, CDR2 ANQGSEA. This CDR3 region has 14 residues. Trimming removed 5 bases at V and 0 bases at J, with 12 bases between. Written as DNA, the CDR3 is TGCAGCGTTACCCGGCCGCAAAGCACAGATACGCAGTATTTT. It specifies CSVTRPQSTDTQYF.

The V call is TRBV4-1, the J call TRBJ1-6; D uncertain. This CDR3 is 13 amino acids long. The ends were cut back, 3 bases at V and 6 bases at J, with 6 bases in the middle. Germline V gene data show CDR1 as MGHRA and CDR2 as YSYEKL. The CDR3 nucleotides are TGCGCCAGCAGCCATGACCGTAATTCACCCCTCCACTTT. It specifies CASSHDRNSPLHF.

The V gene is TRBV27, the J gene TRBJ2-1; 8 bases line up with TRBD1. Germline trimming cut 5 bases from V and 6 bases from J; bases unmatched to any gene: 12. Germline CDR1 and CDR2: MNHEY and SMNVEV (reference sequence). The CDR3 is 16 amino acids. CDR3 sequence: CASSPRDRIELNEQFF. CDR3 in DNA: TGTGCCAGCAGTCCCCGGGACAGGATAGAGCTCAATGAGCAGTTCTTC.

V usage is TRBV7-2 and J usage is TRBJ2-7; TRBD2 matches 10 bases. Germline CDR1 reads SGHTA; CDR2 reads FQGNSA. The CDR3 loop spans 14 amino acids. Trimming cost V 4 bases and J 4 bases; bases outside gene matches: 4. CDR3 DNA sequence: TGTGCCAGCAGCTCTAGCGGGGGAAGGTACGAGCAGTACTTC. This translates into CASSSSGGRYEQYF. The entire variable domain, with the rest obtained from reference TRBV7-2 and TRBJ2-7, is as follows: GAGVSQSPSNKVTEKGKDVELRCDPISGHTALYWYRQSLGQGLEFLIYFQGNSAPDKSGLPSDRFSAERTGGSVSTLTIQRTQQEDSAVYLCASSSSGGRYEQYFGPGTRLTVT.

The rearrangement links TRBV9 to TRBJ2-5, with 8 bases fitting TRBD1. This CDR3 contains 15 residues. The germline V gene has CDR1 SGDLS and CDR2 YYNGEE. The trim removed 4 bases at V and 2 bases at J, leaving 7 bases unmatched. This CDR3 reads CASSPGTGHQETQYF. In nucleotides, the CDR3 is TGTGCCAGCAGCCCCGGGACAGGACATCAAGAGACCCAGTACTTC.

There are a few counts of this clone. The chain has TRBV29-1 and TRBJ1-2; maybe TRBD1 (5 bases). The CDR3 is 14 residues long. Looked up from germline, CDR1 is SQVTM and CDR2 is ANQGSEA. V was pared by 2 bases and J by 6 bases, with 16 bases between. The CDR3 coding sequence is TGCAGCGTTGAACGACGAACAGAAGGGGATGGCTACACCTTC. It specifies CSVERRTEGDGYTF. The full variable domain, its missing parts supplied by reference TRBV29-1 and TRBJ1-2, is SAVISQKPSRDICQRGTSLTIQCQVDSQVTMMFWYRQQPGQSLTLIATANQGSEATYESGFVIDKFPISRPNLTFSTLTVSNMSPEDSSIYLCSVERRTEGDGYTFGSGTRLTVV.

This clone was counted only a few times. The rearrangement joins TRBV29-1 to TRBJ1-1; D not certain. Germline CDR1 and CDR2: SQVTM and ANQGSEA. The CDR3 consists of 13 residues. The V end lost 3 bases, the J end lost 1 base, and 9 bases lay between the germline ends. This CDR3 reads CSVDRSQNTEAFF. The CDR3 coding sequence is TGCAGCGTTGATAGATCCCAGAACACTGAAGCTTTCTTT.

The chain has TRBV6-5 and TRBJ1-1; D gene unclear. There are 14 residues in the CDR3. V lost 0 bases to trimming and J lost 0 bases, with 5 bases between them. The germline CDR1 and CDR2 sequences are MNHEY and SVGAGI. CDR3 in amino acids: CASSYSRVNTEAFF. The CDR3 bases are TGTGCCAGCAGTTACTCGAGAGTGAACACTGAAGCTTTCTTT.

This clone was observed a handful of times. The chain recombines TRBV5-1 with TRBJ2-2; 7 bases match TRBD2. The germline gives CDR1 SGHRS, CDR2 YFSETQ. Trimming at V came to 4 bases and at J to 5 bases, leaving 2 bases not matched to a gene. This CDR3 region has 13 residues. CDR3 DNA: TGCGCCAGCAGCCGGCGGGGGACCGGGGAGCTGTTTTTT. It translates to CASSRRGTGELFF.

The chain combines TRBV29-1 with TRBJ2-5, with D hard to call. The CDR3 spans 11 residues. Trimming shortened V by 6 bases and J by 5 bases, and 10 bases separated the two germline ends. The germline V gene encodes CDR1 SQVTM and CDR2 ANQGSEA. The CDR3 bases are TGCAGCGTGAGAGAGAACGAGACCCAGTACTTC. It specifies CSVRENETQYF.